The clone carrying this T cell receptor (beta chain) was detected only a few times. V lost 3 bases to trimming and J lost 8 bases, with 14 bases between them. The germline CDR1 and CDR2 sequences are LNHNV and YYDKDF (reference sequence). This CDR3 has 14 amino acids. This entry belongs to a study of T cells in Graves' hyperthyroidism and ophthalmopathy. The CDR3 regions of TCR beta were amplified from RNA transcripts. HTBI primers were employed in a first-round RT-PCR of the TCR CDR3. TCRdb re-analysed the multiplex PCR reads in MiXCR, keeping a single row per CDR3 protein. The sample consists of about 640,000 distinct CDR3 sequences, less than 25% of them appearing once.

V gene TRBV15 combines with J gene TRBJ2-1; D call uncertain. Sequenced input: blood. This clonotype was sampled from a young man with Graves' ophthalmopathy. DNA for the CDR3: TGTGCCACCAGCAGCCTCCGTAGCACATATGAGCAGTTCTTC. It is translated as CATSSLRSTYEQFF.